A single TCR beta chain is shown here with its context. The sample originates from a study of OX40 agonist ivuxolimab in advanced cancers. The data were produced by immunoSEQ multiplex PCR, yet TCRdb's version contains in-frame clones alone and is incomplete. The sample gives about 72,000 clones, under 90% of which show up once; around 2.5% is in the top ten. The CDR3 runs to 15 residues. Germline V gene sequence: CDR1 SGHVS, CDR2 FNYEAQ. Trimming removed 4 bases at V and 7 bases at J, with 14 bases between. The source was CD4+ or CD8+ T cells sorted from blood, collected in a trial of the OX40 agonist ivuxolimab. The TCR was taken from an adult with an advanced solid tumor such as melanoma, head and neck, liver or kidney cancer. The chain combines TRBV7-6 with TRBJ1-6; D call uncertain. DNA for the CDR3: TGTGCCAGCAGCTCAGTCGGGCAAGGGAATTCACCCCTCCACTTT. This gives the protein CASSSVGQGNSPLHF.